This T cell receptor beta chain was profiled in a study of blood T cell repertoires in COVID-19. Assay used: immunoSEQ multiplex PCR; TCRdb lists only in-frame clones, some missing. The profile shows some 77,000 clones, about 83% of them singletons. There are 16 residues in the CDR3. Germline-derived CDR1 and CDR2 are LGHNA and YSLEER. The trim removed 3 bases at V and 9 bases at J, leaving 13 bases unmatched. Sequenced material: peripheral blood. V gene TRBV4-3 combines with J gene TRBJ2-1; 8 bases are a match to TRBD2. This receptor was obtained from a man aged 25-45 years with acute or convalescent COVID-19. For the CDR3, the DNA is TGCGCCAGCAGCCATACTAGCGGCAGAGTTGGATTTGAGCAGTTCTTC. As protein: CASSHTSGRVGFEQFF.